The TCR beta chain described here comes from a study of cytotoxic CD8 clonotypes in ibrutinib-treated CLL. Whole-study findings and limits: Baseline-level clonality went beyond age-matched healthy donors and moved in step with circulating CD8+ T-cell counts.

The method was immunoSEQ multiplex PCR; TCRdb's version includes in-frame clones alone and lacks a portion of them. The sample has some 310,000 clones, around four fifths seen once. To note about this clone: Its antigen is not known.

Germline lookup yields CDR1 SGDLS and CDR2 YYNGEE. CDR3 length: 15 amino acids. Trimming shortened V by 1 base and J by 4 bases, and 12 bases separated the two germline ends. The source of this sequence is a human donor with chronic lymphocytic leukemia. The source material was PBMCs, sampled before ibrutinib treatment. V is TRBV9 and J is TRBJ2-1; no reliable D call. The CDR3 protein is CASSVSPEQYNEQFF. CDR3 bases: TGTGCCAGCAGCGTATCGCCAGAGCAGTACAATGAGCAGTTCTTC.